This T cell receptor beta chain is drawn from a study of T-cell memory formation after mild COVID-19. Whole-study findings and limits: Clones from the second wave (peaking day 37) had unconfirmed SARS-CoV-2 specificity. CD4+ contracting clones were found mainly in CM and EM, and CD8+ ones in EMRA.

This clonotype was recorded a few times. Its antigen is not identified. Germline loops: CDR1 DFQATT, CDR2 SNEGSKA (reference sequence). The CDR3 covers 14 residues. Trimming at V came to 2 bases and at J to 1 base, leaving 4 bases not matched to a gene. Researchers used 5'RACE with constant-segment primers to make TCR alpha and TCR beta cDNA libraries that carry sample barcodes and UMIs. TCRdb re-analysed the 5' RACE reads in MiXCR, keeping a single row per CDR3 protein. The table lists roughly 170,000 distinct CDR3 sequences, 20% to 25% of them singletons. The V and J genes are TRBV20-1 and TRBJ2-5; TRBD1 aligns across 7 bases. The TCR originated in an adult woman who had mild COVID-19 (a few samples of this study predate the infection). Cell type and time point are not known. The sample comprised PBMCs or a T cell subset sorted from them (not recorded which). The CDR3 DNA is TGCAGTGCTAGATCCGGGACAGCCCAAGAGACCCAGTACTTC. Its protein product is CSARSGTAQETQYF.